The TCR beta chain described here comes from a study of control samples from healthy donors and cancer patients. This CDR3 is built from 14 residues. Germline CDR1 MNHEY, CDR2 SVGAGI. V dropped 5 bases and J dropped 5 bases, with 15 bases sitting between them. The data were produced by immunoSEQ multiplex PCR, yet TCRdb's version contains in-frame clones alone and is incomplete. The table shows 110,000 to 150,000 clones, with roughly 92% occurring only once. The receptor was derived from a man aged 25-40 years in good health. Material: blood. This sequence joins TRBV6-5 and TRBJ1-1; D possibly corresponds to TRBD1 (6 bases). The DNA of the CDR3 is TGTGCCAGCAGTCAAAGGGGGGTTTTTACTGAAGCTTTCTTT. Protein product: CASSQRGVFTEAFF.